This TCR beta chain emerged from a study of blood T cell repertoires in COVID-19. This CDR3 has 15 amino acids. Germline V gene lookup returns CDR1 SGHRS and CDR2 YFSETQ. Trimming pared 0 bases from V and 11 bases from J, leaving 15 bases between. Authors' data handling: By means of reference gene primer amplification, nucleated cell counts were estimated. TCRdb's copy holds only in-frame clones and misses some; the assay was immunoSEQ multiplex PCR. V and J calls and clone size are copied from that table; D and trimming were computed from the DNA. The sample records tens of thousands of clones, around four fifths being singletons.

The chain is built from TRBV5-1 and TRBJ1-6, with D possibly TRBD1 on 5 matching bases. The origin of this receptor is a human donor in a cohort sampled during active COVID-19. Sequencing input: peripheral blood. The CDR3 here is CASSLDIQGRTPLHF. DNA for the CDR3: TGCGCCAGCAGCTTGGATATTCAGGGTCGGACACCCCTCCACTTT.